The 22 T cell receptor beta chains below come from one sample, sequenced in a study of blood T cell repertoires in COVID-19 (TCRdb year 2020). Library preparation was by the immunoSEQ multiplex PCR assay. Sourced from immuneACCESS, this table was stored by TCRdb with only in-frame sequences that have V and J called. A share of the clones is absent; for the studies checked, an unresolved V gene accounts for under half, and the remainder has no known explanation. This sample is represented by about 280,000 clones; 80% to 90% of them were singletons. The ten largest clones add up to about 10% of the sample. Sequenced input: peripheral blood. Source of these receptors: a woman aged 70-85 years with acute or convalescent COVID-19.

The rearrangement links TRBV3-1 (or the pseudogene TRBV3-2) to TRBJ2-3; the match to TRBD2 covers 8 bases. In germline, CDR1 is LGHDT, CDR2 YNNKEL (reference sequence). V gave up 2 bases and J gave up 5 bases; unmatched junction bases: 0. This CDR3 contains 13 residues. CDR3 bases: TGTGCCAGCAGCCAAAGCGGGGGAGATACGCAGTATTTT. Its translation: CASSQSGGDTQYF.

The V gene is TRBV5-5, the J gene TRBJ2-3, with a possible D match to TRBD2 (6 bases). The V end was cut by 3 bases, the J end by 5 bases, with 25 bases between. CDR3 size: 18 residues. CDR1 is SGHKS, CDR2 YYEKEE, per germline (reference sequence). The CDR3 region has the DNA TGTGCCAGCAGCTCCCTCCCCGGGGGTGGCCCCTCCGAAGATACGCAGTATTTT. It codes for CASSSLPGGGPSEDTQYF.

The chain joins TRBV5-1 to TRBJ2-1, with 8 nucleotides matching TRBD2. The CDR3 is 15 residues long. V trimming: 4 bases; J trimming: 8 bases; junction bases outside the gene matches: 11. Per the germline V gene, CDR1 is SGHRS and CDR2 is YFSETQ. The CDR3: CASSLTSVASDEQFF. In nucleotides, the CDR3 is TGCGCCAGCAGCCTGACTAGCGTTGCGTCGGATGAGCAGTTCTTC.

The J gene is TRBJ1-6, the V gene TRBV6-5; the D is unclear. The CDR3 sequence is 14 residues long. Germline V gene lookup returns CDR1 MNHEY and CDR2 SVGAGI. V dropped 6 bases and J dropped 10 bases, with 16 bases sitting between them. CDR3 bases: TGTGCCAGCAGCGTGACGGAGCGCTTGTCACCCCTCCACTTT. Protein: CASSVTERLSPLHF.

The rearrangement links TRBV18 to TRBJ1-1; D is undetermined. Germline V lookup: CDR1 KGHSH, CDR2 LQKENI. The CDR3 is 13 amino acids. V dropped 3 bases and J dropped 11 bases, with 16 bases sitting between them. Written as DNA, the CDR3 is TGTGCCAGCTCACCGGAGAGGGTTGGAGGCGCTTTCTTT. As protein: CASSPERVGGAFF. Complete variable domain (other parts from reference TRBV18 and TRBJ1-1): NAGVMQNPRHLVRRRGQEARLRCSPMKGHSHVYWYRQLPEEGLKFMVYLQKENIIDESGMPKERFSAEFPKEGPSILRIQQVVRGDSAAYFCASSPERVGGAFFGQGTRLTVV.

The V and J genes are TRBV19 and TRBJ1-6; D possibly corresponds to TRBD1 (5 bases). Trimming removed 9 bases from V and 4 bases from J, with 19 bases in between. Germline lookup yields CDR1 LNHDA and CDR2 SQIVND (reference sequence). CDR3 size: 16 residues. The CDR3 is CASSPDNVAYNSPLHF. DNA of the CDR3: TGTGCCAGCAGCCCGGACAATGTCGCTTATAATTCACCCCTCCACTTT.

This chain joins TRBV18 and TRBJ2-2, with D perhaps matching TRBD1 (5 bases). Germline-derived CDR1 and CDR2 are KGHSH and LQKENI. The CDR3 runs to 16 residues. Trimming removed 3 bases at V and 0 bases at J, with 11 bases between. This chain's CDR3 is CASSPRQNTNTGELFF. The DNA for the CDR3 is TGTGCCAGCTCACCCAGACAGAATACGAACACCGGGGAGCTGTTTTTT.

This rearrangement joins TRBV7-9 to TRBJ1-1, with D uncertain. The germline V gene encodes CDR1 SEHNR and CDR2 FQNEAQ (reference sequence). The CDR3 is 12 residues long. The V end lost 1 base, the J end lost 5 bases, and 5 bases lay between the germline ends. The CDR3, as DNA: TGTGCCAGCAGCTTAGGGCTGACTGAAGCTTTCTTT. Translated, it gives CASSLGLTEAFF.

The V call is TRBV2, the J call TRBJ1-4; TRBD1 might be the D (5 bases). Germline lookup yields CDR1 SNHLY and CDR2 FYNNEI. Trimming pared 7 bases from V and 6 bases from J, leaving 12 bases between. The CDR3 length is 13 residues. CDR3 sequence: CASKAGEYEKLFF. CDR3 in DNA: TGTGCCAGCAAAGCGGGGGAGTATGAAAAACTGTTTTTT.

This clone has more than one count but fewer than ten. The chain joins TRBV19 to TRBJ1-5, with D unresolved. The length of the CDR3 is 14 residues. Germline CDR1 and CDR2: LNHDA and SQIVND (reference sequence). Trimming took off 4 bases at V and 4 bases at J, with 11 bases between the two ends. CDR3 amino acids: CASSTTRQNQPQHF. In nucleotides, the CDR3 is TGTGCCAGTAGTACCACACGTCAGAATCAGCCCCAGCATTTT.

The chain combines TRBV5-1 with TRBJ1-6; weak D call: TRBD1 (6 bases). CDR1 is SGHRS and CDR2 is YFSETQ in the germline V gene. The CDR3 covers 15 residues. With 0 bases removed from V and 7 bases from J, the gap between germline ends came to 11 bases. The CDR3 coding sequence is TGCGCCAGCAGCTTGGTCAGGGGCCCCAATTCACCCCTCCACTTT. This encodes CASSLVRGPNSPLHF.

This sequence joins TRBV5-1 and TRBJ1-1; a possible D gene is TRBD1 (6 bases). The ends were cut back, 2 bases at V and 5 bases at J, with 16 bases in the middle. The CDR3 runs to 15 residues. The germline CDR1 and CDR2 sequences are SGHRS and YFSETQ. The CDR3 nucleotides are TGCGCCAGCAGCTTATGGCAGGGGAGGGGGACTGAAGCTTTCTTT. Encoded protein: CASSLWQGRGTEAFF.

The rearrangement joins TRBV5-1 to TRBJ1-2, with 7 bases identical to TRBD1. From germline, CDR1 is SGHRS and CDR2 YFSETQ. The CDR3 is 14 amino acids. Trimming at V came to 4 bases and at J to 4 bases, leaving 7 bases not matched to a gene. The CDR3 is CASSQRTGSYGYTF. The CDR3, as DNA: TGCGCCAGCAGCCAAAGGACAGGAAGCTATGGCTACACCTTC.

V and J are TRBV6-1 and TRBJ1-1; the D gene is possibly TRBD1 (5 bases). Germline values: CDR1 MNHNS, CDR2 SASEGT. The CDR3 length is 15 residues. V lost 3 bases and J 3 bases, leaving 14 bases between the germline ends. The CDR3 DNA sequence: TGTGCCAGCAGTGATTTCGGGGGATTGGACACTGAAGCTTTCTTT. Encoded protein: CASSDFGGLDTEAFF.

This clone was seen more than once but under ten times. V usage is TRBV7-9 and J usage is TRBJ1-2, with TRBD1 matching over 7 bases. V lost 7 bases and J lost 7; bases outside the gene matches: 9. CDR3 length equals 13 residues. The germline V gene encodes CDR1 SEHNR and CDR2 FQNEAQ (reference sequence). The CDR3 protein is CASTAPGTAGYTF. As DNA, the CDR3 is TGTGCCAGCACCGCACCGGGGACAGCTGGCTACACCTTC.

The V gene is TRBV11-2, the J gene TRBJ2-3, with 12 positions matching TRBD2. The CDR3 totals 16 residues. J gave up 2 bases and V 1 base, and 1 base lay outside the gene matches. Germline V CDR1 and CDR2: SGHAT, FQNNGV. The CDR3 sequence: CASSLGLAGATDTQYF. The CDR3, as DNA: TGTGCCAGCAGCTTAGGACTAGCGGGGGCCACAGATACGCAGTATTTT.

This chain connects TRBV11-2 to TRBJ2-2; possibly TRBD2 for D (5 bases). The V gene's germline CDR1 is SGHAT and CDR2 FQNNGV. The CDR3 runs 14 residues. V lost 4 bases, J lost 8 bases, and 14 bases lay in between. The CDR3 coding sequence is TGTGCCAGCAGCTCCCCTCGGGGAAAGGGGGAGCTGTTTTTT. Translating gives CASSSPRGKGELFF.

The V and J genes are TRBV3-1 (or the pseudogene TRBV3-2) and TRBJ1-2; D is perhaps TRBD1 (6 bases). There are 16 residues in the CDR3. CDR1 and CDR2 from the germline V gene are LGHDT and YNNKEL (reference sequence). Trimming shortened V by 1 base and J by 4 bases, and 16 bases separated the two germline ends. The CDR3 DNA reads TGTGCCAGCAGCCAAGTTGGGCAGGGGCGCCCCTATGGCTACACCTTC. Its translation is CASSQVGQGRPYGYTF.

V gene TRBV7-8 combines with J gene TRBJ1-1; D perhaps matches TRBD1 (6 bases). CDR1 is SGHVS and CDR2 is FQNEAQ in the germline V gene. The CDR3 runs 13 residues. Trimming removed 4 bases at V and 4 bases at J, with 10 bases between. CDR3 coding DNA: TGTGCCAGCAGCTATACAGGGCGCACTGAAGCTTTCTTT. This translates into CASSYTGRTEAFF.

The rearrangement uses TRBV4-1 and TRBJ2-1; 8 bases are shared with TRBD1. The CDR3 runs to 15 residues. V was clipped by 1 base and J by 7 bases; unmatched bases: 6. Germline V CDR1 and CDR2: MGHRA, YSYEKL. In DNA, the CDR3 is TGCGCCAGCAGCCAAGTAGACGGGACAGGAAATGAGCAGTTCTTC. It yields the protein CASSQVDGTGNEQFF.

The V and J genes are TRBV6-5 and TRBJ2-3; unclear D gene. This CDR3 has 14 residues. Germline V gene data show CDR1 as MNHEY and CDR2 as SVGAGI. Trimming cost V 0 bases and J 6 bases, with 10 bases left between them. CDR3 in amino acids: CASSYSNGPDTQYF. The DNA for the CDR3 is TGTGCCAGCAGTTACTCGAATGGGCCCGATACGCAGTATTTT.

This chain joins TRBV2 and TRBJ1-5; no clear D. Germline values: CDR1 SNHLY, CDR2 FYNNEI. This CDR3 is 14 amino acids long. Trimming stripped 8 bases from V and 0 bases from J, with 11 bases between. The CDR3 sequence is CASSQTNSNQPQHF. As DNA, the CDR3 is TGTGCCAGCTCACAGACTAATAGCAATCAGCCCCAGCATTTT.